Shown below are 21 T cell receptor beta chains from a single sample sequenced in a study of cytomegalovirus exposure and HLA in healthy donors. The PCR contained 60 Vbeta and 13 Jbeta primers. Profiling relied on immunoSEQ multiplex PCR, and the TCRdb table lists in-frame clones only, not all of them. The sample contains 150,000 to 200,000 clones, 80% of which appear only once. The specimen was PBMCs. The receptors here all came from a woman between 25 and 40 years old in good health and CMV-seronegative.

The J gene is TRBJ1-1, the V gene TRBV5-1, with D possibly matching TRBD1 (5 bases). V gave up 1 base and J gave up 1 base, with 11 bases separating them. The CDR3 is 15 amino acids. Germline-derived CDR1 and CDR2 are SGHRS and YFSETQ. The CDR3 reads CASSLSTGENTEAFF. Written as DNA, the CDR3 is TGCGCCAGCAGCTTGTCGACGGGGGAGAACACTGAAGCTTTCTTT.

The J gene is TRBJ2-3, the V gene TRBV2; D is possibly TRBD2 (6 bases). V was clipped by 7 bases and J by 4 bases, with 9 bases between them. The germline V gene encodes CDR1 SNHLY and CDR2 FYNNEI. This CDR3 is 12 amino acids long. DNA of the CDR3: TGTGCCAGCATCCGGGACTCAGATACGCAGTATTTT. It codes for CASIRDSDTQYF.

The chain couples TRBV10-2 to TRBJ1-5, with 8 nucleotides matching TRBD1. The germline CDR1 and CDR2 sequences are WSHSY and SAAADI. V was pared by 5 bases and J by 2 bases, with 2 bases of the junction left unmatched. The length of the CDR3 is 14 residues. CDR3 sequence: CASSQDRGNQPQHF. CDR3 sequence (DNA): TGCGCCAGCAGTCAGGACAGGGGCAATCAGCCCCAGCATTTT.

This chain's CDR3 is CASTQRGGLETQYF. The DNA of the CDR3 is TGTGCCAGCACCCAACGGGGGGGCCTGGAGACCCAGTACTTC. The chain employs TRBV7-8 and TRBJ2-5, with TRBD2 matching over 8 bases. Losses at the gene ends were 7 bases for V and 5 bases for J; bases not matched to a gene: 9. The germline V gene has CDR1 SGHVS and CDR2 FQNEAQ. The CDR3 consists of 14 residues.

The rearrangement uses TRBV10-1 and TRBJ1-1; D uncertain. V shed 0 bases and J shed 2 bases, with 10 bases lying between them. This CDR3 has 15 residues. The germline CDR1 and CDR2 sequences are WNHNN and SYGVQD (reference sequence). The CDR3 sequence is CASSESGRPNTEAFF. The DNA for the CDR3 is TGCGCCAGCAGTGAGTCCGGCAGGCCCAACACTGAAGCTTTCTTT.

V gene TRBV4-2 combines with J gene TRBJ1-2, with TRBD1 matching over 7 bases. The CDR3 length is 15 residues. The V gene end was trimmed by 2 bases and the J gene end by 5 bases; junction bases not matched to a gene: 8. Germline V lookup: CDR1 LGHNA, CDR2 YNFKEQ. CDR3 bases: TGTGCCAGCAGCCAAACCGGGACAGATCCATATGGCTACACCTTC. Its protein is CASSQTGTDPYGYTF.

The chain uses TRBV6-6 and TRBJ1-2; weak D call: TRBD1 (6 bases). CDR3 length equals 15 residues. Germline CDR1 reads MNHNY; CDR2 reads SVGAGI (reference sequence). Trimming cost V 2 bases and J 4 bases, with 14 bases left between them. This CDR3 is CASSYGSGALYGYTF. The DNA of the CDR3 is TGTGCCAGCAGTTACGGCTCAGGGGCCCTCTATGGCTACACCTTC.

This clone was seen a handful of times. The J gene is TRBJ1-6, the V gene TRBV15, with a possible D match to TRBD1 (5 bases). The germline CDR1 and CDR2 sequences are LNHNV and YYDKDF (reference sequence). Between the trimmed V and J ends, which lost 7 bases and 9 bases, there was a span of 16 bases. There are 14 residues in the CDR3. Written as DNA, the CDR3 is TGTGCCACCACGGGGGGACTTAAAACTTCACCCCTCCACTTT. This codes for CATTGGLKTSPLHF.

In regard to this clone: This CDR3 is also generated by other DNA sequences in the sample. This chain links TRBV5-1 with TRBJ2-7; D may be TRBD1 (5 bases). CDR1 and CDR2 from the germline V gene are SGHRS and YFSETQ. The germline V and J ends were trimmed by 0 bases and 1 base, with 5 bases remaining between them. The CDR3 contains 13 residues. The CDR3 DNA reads TGCGCCAGCAGCTTGGACAGGTCCTACGAGCAGTACTTC. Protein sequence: CASSLDRSYEQYF.

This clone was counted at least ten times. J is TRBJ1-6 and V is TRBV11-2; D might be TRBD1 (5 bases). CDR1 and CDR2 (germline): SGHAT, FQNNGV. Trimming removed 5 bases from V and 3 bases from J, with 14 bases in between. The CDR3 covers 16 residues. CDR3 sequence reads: CASSRQQGFYNSPLHF. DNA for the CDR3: TGTGCCAGCAGCCGCCAGCAGGGTTTCTATAATTCACCCCTCCACTTT.

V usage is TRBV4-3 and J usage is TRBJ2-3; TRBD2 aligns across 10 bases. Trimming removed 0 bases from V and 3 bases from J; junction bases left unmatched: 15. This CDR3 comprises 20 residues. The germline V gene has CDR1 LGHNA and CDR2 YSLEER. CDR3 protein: CASSQDWLAGASILTDTQYF. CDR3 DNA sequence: TGCGCCAGCAGCCAAGATTGGCTAGCGGGGGCCTCAATTCTAACAGATACGCAGTATTTT.

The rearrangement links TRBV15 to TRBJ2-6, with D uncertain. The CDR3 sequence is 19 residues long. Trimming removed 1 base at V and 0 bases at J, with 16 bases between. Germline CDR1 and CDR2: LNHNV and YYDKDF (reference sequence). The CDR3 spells CATSRGLARLNSGANVLTF. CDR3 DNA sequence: TGTGCCACCAGCAGAGGGTTGGCCAGGCTTAACTCTGGGGCCAACGTCCTGACTTTC.

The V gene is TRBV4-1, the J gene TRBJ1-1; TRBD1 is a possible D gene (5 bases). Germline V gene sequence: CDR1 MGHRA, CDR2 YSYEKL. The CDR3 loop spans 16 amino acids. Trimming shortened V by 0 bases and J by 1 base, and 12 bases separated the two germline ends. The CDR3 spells CASSQDTWQGNTEAFF. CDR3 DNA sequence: TGCGCCAGCAGCCAAGATACCTGGCAGGGGAACACTGAAGCTTTCTTT.

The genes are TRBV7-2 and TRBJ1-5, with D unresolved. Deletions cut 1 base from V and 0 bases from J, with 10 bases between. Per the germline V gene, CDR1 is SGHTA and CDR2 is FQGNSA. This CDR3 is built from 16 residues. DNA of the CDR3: TGTGCCAGCAGCTTAGGTCGGGGTCGTAGCAATCAGCCCCAGCATTTT. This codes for CASSLGRGRSNQPQHF.

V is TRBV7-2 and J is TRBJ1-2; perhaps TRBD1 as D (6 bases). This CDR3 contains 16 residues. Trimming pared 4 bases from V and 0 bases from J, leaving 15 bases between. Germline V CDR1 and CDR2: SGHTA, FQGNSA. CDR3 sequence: CASSSTRGPTNYGYTF. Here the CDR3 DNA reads TGTGCCAGCAGCTCCACCAGGGGACCTACTAACTATGGCTACACCTTC.

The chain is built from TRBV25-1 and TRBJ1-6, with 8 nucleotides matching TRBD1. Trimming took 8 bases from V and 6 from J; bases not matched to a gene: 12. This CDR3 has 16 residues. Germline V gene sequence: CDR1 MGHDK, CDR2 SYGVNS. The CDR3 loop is CASARSRGRFNSPLHF. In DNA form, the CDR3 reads TGTGCCAGCGCCCGGAGCAGGGGGCGGTTTAATTCACCCCTCCACTTT.

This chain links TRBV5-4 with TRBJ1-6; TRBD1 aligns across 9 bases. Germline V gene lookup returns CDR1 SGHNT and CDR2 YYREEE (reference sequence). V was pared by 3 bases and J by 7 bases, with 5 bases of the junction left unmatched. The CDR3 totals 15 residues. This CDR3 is CASSWDRATNSPLHF. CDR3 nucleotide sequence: TGTGCCAGCAGCTGGGACAGGGCGACAAATTCACCCCTCCACTTT.

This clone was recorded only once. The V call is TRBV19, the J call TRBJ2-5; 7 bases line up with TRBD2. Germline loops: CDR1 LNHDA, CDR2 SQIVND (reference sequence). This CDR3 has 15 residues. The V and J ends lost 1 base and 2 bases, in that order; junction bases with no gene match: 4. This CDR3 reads CASSIGGGIQETQYF. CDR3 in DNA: TGTGCCAGTAGTATAGGGGGAGGGATACAAGAGACCCAGTACTTC.

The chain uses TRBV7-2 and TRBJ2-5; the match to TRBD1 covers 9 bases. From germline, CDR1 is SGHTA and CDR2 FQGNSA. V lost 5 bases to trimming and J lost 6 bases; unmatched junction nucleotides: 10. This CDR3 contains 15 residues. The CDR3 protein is CASSPTGTGHKTQYF. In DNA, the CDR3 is TGTGCCAGCAGCCCAACCGGGACAGGGCATAAGACCCAGTACTTC.

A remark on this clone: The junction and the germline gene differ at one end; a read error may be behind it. This CDR3 reads CAGSARGSTDTQYF. The CDR3 DNA reads as TGTGCCGGCAGCGCGCGGGGAAGCACAGATACGCAGTATTTT. The rearrangement joins TRBV5-4 to TRBJ2-3; D is perhaps TRBD2 (6 bases). CDR1 and CDR2 (germline): SGHNT, YYREEE (reference sequence). The CDR3 has 14 residues.

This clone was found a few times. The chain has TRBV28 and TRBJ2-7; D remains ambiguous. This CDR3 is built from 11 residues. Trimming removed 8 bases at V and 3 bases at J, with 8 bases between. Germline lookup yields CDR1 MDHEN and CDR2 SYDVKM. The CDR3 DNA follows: TGTGCCAGCGGGCAAAACTACGAGCAGTACTTC. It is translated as CASGQNYEQYF.